One sample yielded the 9 T cell receptor beta chains listed below, sequenced in a study of T cells in Graves' hyperthyroidism and ophthalmopathy. Amplified TCR beta CDR3 regions came from RNA transcripts. Primed by the HTBI set, a first-round RT-PCR was run on the TCR CDR3. TCRdb passed the multiplex PCR reads through MiXCR, listing each CDR3 protein once. This table has about 700,000 distinct CDR3 sequences, 45% appearing once. Sample: peripheral blood or thyroid tissue (not recorded which). These TCRs come from an adult man with Graves' disease, either hyperthyroidism or ophthalmopathy (not recorded which).

The gene calls are TRBV7-9 and TRBJ2-2; a weak D match, TRBD2 (5 bases). CDR1 and CDR2 (germline): SEHNR, FQNEAQ (reference sequence). V dropped 5 bases and J dropped 6 bases, with 22 bases sitting between them. The length of the CDR3 is 17 residues. CDR3 amino acids: CASSRTTSHYGPGELFF. CDR3 coding DNA: TGTGCCAGCAGCCGTACTACTAGTCATTACGGCCCCGGGGAGCTGTTTTTT.

This chain joins TRBV25-1 and TRBJ1-6, with D perhaps matching TRBD1 (5 bases). Trimming left V 8 bases short and J 7 bases short, with 18 bases between. Germline-derived CDR1 and CDR2 are MGHDK and SYGVNS. CDR3 length: 15 residues. CDR3 sequence (DNA): TGTGCCAGCGTTGAAATCGGGGGAACAAATTCACCCCTCCACTTT. Encoded protein: CASVEIGGTNSPLHF.

The V gene is TRBV2, the J gene TRBJ2-5; unclear D gene. The CDR3 consists of 13 residues. From germline, CDR1 is SNHLY and CDR2 FYNNEI. Trimming stripped 8 bases from V and 5 bases from J, with 15 bases between. The DNA of the CDR3 is TGTGCCAGCTCACCCTCGATGGGGGAGACCCAGTACTTC. It translates to CASSPSMGETQYF.

The chain employs TRBV5-1 and TRBJ1-4; D unclear. CDR1 and CDR2 (germline): SGHRS, YFSETQ. Trimming cost V 4 bases and J 0 bases, with 13 bases left between them. This CDR3 spans 16 amino acids. DNA for the CDR3: TGCGCCAGCAGCAGGACGTCAGGAGCAACTAATGAAAAACTGTTTTTT. Translating gives CASSRTSGATNEKLFF.

The sample holds many counts of this clonotype. The V and J genes are TRBV6-5 and TRBJ2-5; D may be TRBD2 (5 bases). Germline V gene sequence: CDR1 MNHEY, CDR2 SVGAGI. The CDR3 covers 14 residues. V gave up 8 bases and J gave up 2 bases, with 15 bases separating them. The CDR3 sequence is CASGLAPGQETQYF. The CDR3 DNA is TGTGCCAGCGGGTTAGCGCCGGGGCAAGAGACCCAGTACTTC.

This clonotype was detected a few times. This chain connects TRBV9 to TRBJ1-1, with no clear D. The length of the CDR3 is 13 residues. Trimming cost V 5 bases and J 3 bases, with 11 bases left between them. Per germline, CDR1 SGDLS and CDR2 YYNGEE. Here the CDR3 DNA reads TGTGCCAGCAGTCTCCTTTCACACACTGAAGCTTTCTTT. Its protein product is CASSLLSHTEAFF.

This clonotype showed up many times. The chain has TRBV7-9 and TRBJ1-4, with D tentatively TRBD1 (5 bases). Between the trimmed V and J ends, which lost 5 bases and 6 bases, there was a span of 13 bases. The germline V gene encodes CDR1 SEHNR and CDR2 FQNEAQ (reference sequence). CDR3 size: 14 residues. The CDR3 region is CASSQVGGDEKLFF. The CDR3 DNA reads as TGTGCCAGCAGCCAAGTGGGGGGTGATGAAAAACTGTTTTTT.

This chain connects TRBV20-1 to TRBJ1-1; a weak D match, TRBD1 (5 bases). Germline V gene lookup returns CDR1 DFQATT and CDR2 SNEGSKA (reference sequence). CDR3 size: 13 residues. V was clipped by 6 bases and J by 6 bases, with 17 bases between them. The DNA for the CDR3 is TGCAGTGCCAGTGACAGTGCTCGTGCTGAAGCTTTCTTT. Residues: CSASDSARAEAFF.

The rearrangement joins TRBV7-8 to TRBJ2-7, with 9 bases identical to TRBD1. From germline, CDR1 is SGHVS and CDR2 FQNEAQ. The CDR3 contains 19 residues. Trimming at V came to 2 bases and at J to 4 bases, leaving 18 bases not matched to a gene. CDR3 in amino acids: CASSLPRDRENRAGYEQYF. The CDR3 DNA follows: TGTGCCAGCAGCTTACCACGGGACAGGGAAAATCGGGCGGGTTACGAGCAGTACTTC.